Shown below are 29 T cell receptor beta chains from a single sample sequenced in a study of control samples from healthy donors and cancer patients. Sequencing was performed with immunoSEQ multiplex PCR; in TCRdb, only in-frame clones are kept and a portion is missing. The sample lists 100,000 to 150,000 clones; roughly 87% were seen once. Material for sequencing was blood. The receptors stem from a young man in good health.

This chain links TRBV28 with TRBJ1-1, with D possibly TRBD1 on 5 matching bases. The ends were cut back, 6 bases at V and 2 bases at J, with 13 bases in the middle. This CDR3 spans 14 amino acids. CDR1 MDHEN and CDR2 SYDVKM come from the germline V gene. The CDR3 region is CASRTGGRNTEAFF. The CDR3, as DNA: TGTGCCAGCAGAACCGGGGGGAGAAACACTGAAGCTTTCTTT.

This clone was seen just once. The chain couples TRBV6-6 to TRBJ1-2; tentatively, D is TRBD1 (5 bases). Trimming pared 6 bases from V and 2 bases from J, leaving 10 bases between. Germline values: CDR1 MNHNY, CDR2 SVGAGI (reference sequence). This CDR3 is built from 13 residues. The DNA for the CDR3 is TGTGCCAGCAGCAGGGACGGAAACTATGGCTACACCTTC. It codes for CASSRDGNYGYTF.

This chain connects TRBV28 to TRBJ1-5, with a weak D call TRBD1 (5 bases). The CDR3 consists of 17 residues. The germline V gene encodes CDR1 MDHEN and CDR2 SYDVKM. Trimming shortened V by 1 base and J by 1 base, and 14 bases separated the two germline ends. CDR3 protein: CASSLFHRGESNQPQHF. The CDR3 bases are TGTGCCAGCAGTTTATTTCATCGGGGCGAGAGCAATCAGCCCCAGCATTTT.

The chain is built from TRBV4-1 and TRBJ2-2; the D is unclear. There are 12 residues in the CDR3. From germline, CDR1 is MGHRA and CDR2 YSYEKL. V gave up 1 base and J gave up 7 bases, with 4 bases separating them. CDR3 in DNA: TGCGCCAGCAGCCAAGGAATCGGGGAGCTGTTTTTT. Translated: CASSQGIGELFF.

V is TRBV12-3 or TRBV12-4 and J is TRBJ2-1; D unresolved. Trimming cost V 3 bases and J 4 bases, with 4 bases left between them. The CDR3 spans 12 residues. The CDR3: CASSLPYNEQFF. For the CDR3, the DNA is TGTGCCAGCAGTTTGCCGTACAATGAGCAGTTCTTC.

The chain couples TRBV9 to TRBJ1-1, with D hard to call. Trimming took off 0 bases at V and 5 bases at J, with 11 bases between the two ends. The CDR3 is made up of 14 amino acids. The germline CDR1 and CDR2 sequences are SGDLS and YYNGEE. The CDR3 loop reads CASSVALRGTEAFF. The CDR3 nucleotides read TGTGCCAGCAGCGTAGCTTTAAGAGGGACTGAAGCTTTCTTT.

The chain recombines TRBV5-1 with TRBJ1-5; the match to TRBD1 covers 10 bases. With 4 bases clipped from V and 3 bases from J, the junction kept 4 bases outside the gene matches. Germline CDR1 reads SGHRS; CDR2 reads YFSETQ. The CDR3 loop spans 15 amino acids. In DNA, the CDR3 is TGCGCCAGCAGCCCGGACAGGGGGAACAATCAGCCCCAGCATTTT. Residues: CASSPDRGNNQPQHF.

This rearrangement joins TRBV28 to TRBJ1-2, with D hard to call. The CDR3 contains 13 residues. Per the germline V gene, CDR1 is MDHEN and CDR2 is SYDVKM. Between the trimmed V and J ends, which lost 2 bases and 2 bases, there was a span of 6 bases. CDR3 sequence (DNA): TGTGCCAGCAGTTTACGGACCAACTATGGCTACACCTTC. As protein: CASSLRTNYGYTF.

The chain is built from TRBV6-2 or TRBV6-3 and TRBJ1-1; D gene unclear. The CDR3 is 14 residues long. Trimming took off 2 bases at V and 6 bases at J, with 13 bases between the two ends. The V gene's germline CDR1 is MNHEY and CDR2 SVGEGT. The CDR3: CASSYRVQIAEAFF. The CDR3 DNA is TGTGCCAGCAGTTACCGGGTCCAAATTGCTGAAGCTTTCTTT.

This clone was recorded only once. The chain uses TRBV28 and TRBJ1-5, with D possibly TRBD1 on 6 matching bases. With 2 bases removed from V and 2 bases from J, the gap between germline ends came to 13 bases. From germline, CDR1 is MDHEN and CDR2 SYDVKM. The length of the CDR3 is 16 residues. The CDR3 DNA sequence: TGTGCCAGCAGTTTACCAGGGGAAAGGGGCAATCAGCCCCAGCATTTT. Protein product: CASSLPGERGNQPQHF.

The chain uses TRBV9 and TRBJ1-3; possibly TRBD1 for D (5 bases). The V gene lost 3 bases and the J gene lost 2 bases, with 12 bases spanning the gap. Germline V gene lookup returns CDR1 SGDLS and CDR2 YYNGEE. The CDR3 runs to 15 residues. The CDR3 nucleotides are TGTGCCAGCAGCGGAGCCTCAGGGACTGGAAACACCATATATTTT. This translates into CASSGASGTGNTIYF.

The CDR3 is CASSVSLSPDWNGGYTF. The CDR3 DNA is TGTGCCAGCAGCGTTTCCCTCTCCCCGGACTGGAATGGGGGCTACACCTTC. The chain carries TRBV9 and TRBJ1-2; D is unclear. The CDR3 length is 17 residues. V was shortened by 2 bases and J by 8 bases, with 25 bases between the two germline ends. The germline V gene encodes CDR1 SGDLS and CDR2 YYNGEE.

Many counts were recorded for this clone. The chain carries TRBV27 and TRBJ2-2; D perhaps matches TRBD2 (7 bases). The CDR3 runs 14 residues. Trimming removed 6 bases at V and 5 bases at J, with 13 bases between. Looked up from germline, CDR1 is MNHEY and CDR2 is SMNVEV (reference sequence). Here the CDR3 reads CASRPGGQTGELFF. As DNA, the CDR3 is TGTGCCAGCAGGCCGGGGGGACAAACCGGGGAGCTGTTTTTT.

The chain combines TRBV6-5 with TRBJ1-1; 10 bases map to TRBD1. V was pared by 0 bases and J by 10 bases, with 8 bases of the junction left unmatched. The CDR3 extends over 15 amino acids. Germline loops: CDR1 MNHEY, CDR2 SVGAGI. CDR3 DNA sequence: TGTGCCAGCAGTTACTCATTGACAGGGGGCTGGGGAGCTTTCTTT. Translation gives CASSYSLTGGWGAFF.

The genes are TRBV5-1 and TRBJ1-5; possible D gene TRBD1, 6 bases. Germline CDR1 and CDR2: SGHRS and YFSETQ. V was cut by 4 bases and J by 4 bases, with 12 bases left in between. The CDR3 loop spans 14 amino acids. The CDR3 DNA follows: TGCGCCAGCAGCACAGGGACTACTAATCAGCCCCAGCATTTT. This translates into CASSTGTTNQPQHF.

V gene TRBV28 combines with J gene TRBJ1-6; D is ambiguous. The germline V gene has CDR1 MDHEN and CDR2 SYDVKM. V lost 0 bases and J lost 10, with 16 bases in between. CDR3 size: 16 residues. The CDR3, as DNA: TGTGCCAGCAGTTTATGGGGCTCTCTGGGAGCCTCACCCCTCCACTTT. Its protein product is CASSLWGSLGASPLHF.

V is TRBV6-1 and J is TRBJ1-5, with TRBD1 matching over 7 bases. Germline V gene data show CDR1 as MNHNS and CDR2 as SASEGT. The CDR3 is made up of 16 amino acids. Losses at the gene ends were 4 bases for V and 7 bases for J; bases not matched to a gene: 13. The CDR3 DNA sequence: TGTGCCAGCAGTGCGAACAGGGGACGAGCGGGACAGCCCCAGCATTTT. This codes for CASSANRGRAGQPQHF.

The chain combines TRBV30 with TRBJ1-1, with D tentatively TRBD1 (6 bases). Trimming pared 3 bases from V and 0 bases from J, leaving 11 bases between. The CDR3 totals 14 residues. Germline CDR1 GTSNPN, CDR2 SVGIG (reference sequence). The CDR3, as DNA: TGTGCCTGGAGACGGGACACAATGAACACTGAAGCTTTCTTT. Its protein product is CAWRRDTMNTEAFF.

The rearrangement joins TRBV10-2 to TRBJ2-5; D tentatively reads TRBD1 or TRBD2 (5 bases each). V gave up 6 bases and J gave up 6 bases, with 20 bases separating them. From germline, CDR1 is WSHSY and CDR2 SAAADI. This CDR3 comprises 15 residues. The CDR3 region has the DNA TGCGCCAGCAGATCCGCAGGGAGCGAGGTACAGACCCAGTACTTC. It yields the protein CASRSAGSEVQTQYF.

This chain uses TRBV18 with TRBJ1-1; D is ambiguous. The CDR3 is made up of 14 amino acids. CDR1 is KGHSH and CDR2 is LQKENI in the germline V gene. Trimming left V 4 bases short and J 4 bases short, with 13 bases between. This CDR3 reads CASSLGDSGTEAFF. The CDR3 DNA follows: TGTGCCAGCTCACTCGGGGATAGTGGCACTGAAGCTTTCTTT.

Comment on this clone: Germline and junction disagree at one end, which may indicate a read error. This chain links TRBV15 with TRBJ2-1; the D gene is possibly TRBD1 (7 bases). The CDR3 covers 18 residues. The germline V gene encodes CDR1 LNHNV and CDR2 YYDKDF (reference sequence). CDR3 region: CATSRDRGTEGSHNEQFF. The CDR3 DNA reads TGTGCCACCAGCAGAGATCGGGGGACAGAGGGCTCCCACAATGAGCAGTTCTTC. Full variable domain (outside the CDR3, taken from reference TRBV15 and TRBJ2-1): DAMVIQNPRYQVTQFGKPVTLSCSQTLNHNVMYWYQQKSSQAPKLLFHYYDKDFNNEADTPDNFQSRRPNTSFCFLDIRSPGLGDTAMYLCATSRDRGTEGSHNEQFFGPGTRLTVL.

In nucleotides, the CDR3 is TGTGCCAGCAGCTTACAGGGGGTTGAGGAAAAACTGTTTTTT. Translated, it gives CASSLQGVEEKLFF. V and J are TRBV7-9 and TRBJ1-4; 7 nucleotides agree with TRBD1. From germline, CDR1 is SEHNR and CDR2 FQNEAQ (reference sequence). The V gene end was trimmed by 2 bases and the J gene end by 8 bases; junction bases not matched to a gene: 5. The length of the CDR3 is 14 residues.

The CDR3 bases are TGTGCCAGCAGCTCGACTGGCCTGGGCTACACCTTC. Translation: CASSSTGLGYTF. J is TRBJ1-2 and V is TRBV7-9, with D unclear. The germline V and J ends were trimmed by 4 bases and 8 bases, with 11 bases remaining between them. The CDR3 has 12 amino acids. The germline CDR1 and CDR2 sequences are SEHNR and FQNEAQ (reference sequence).

V usage is TRBV19 and J usage is TRBJ2-3; the D gene is possibly TRBD1 (6 bases). Germline V gene data show CDR1 as LNHDA and CDR2 as SQIVND (reference sequence). The CDR3 runs 16 residues. Trimming shortened V by 3 bases and J by 4 bases, and 17 bases separated the two germline ends. Here the CDR3 DNA reads TGTGCCAGTAGTATCCGGGACACCCTTAGTCCAGATACGCAGTATTTT. Its translation: CASSIRDTLSPDTQYF.

This clone was observed once. This rearrangement joins TRBV19 to TRBJ2-1, with D unclear. This CDR3 contains 18 residues. CDR1 and CDR2 (germline): LNHDA, SQIVND (reference sequence). Trimming cost V 4 bases and J 0 bases, with 19 bases left between them. CDR3 region: CASSTRPRGTSSYNEQFF. Written as DNA, the CDR3 is TGTGCCAGTAGTACCAGGCCCCGCGGAACCAGCTCCTACAATGAGCAGTTCTTC.

The chain joins TRBV28 to TRBJ2-3; D not resolved. Germline CDR1 is MDHEN and CDR2 is SYDVKM. This CDR3 is built from 14 residues. The V end lost 5 bases, the J end lost 3 bases, and 12 bases lay between the germline ends. The CDR3 DNA is TGTGCCAGCAGTCTAGGCCGGTATACAGATACGCAGTATTTT. This gives the protein CASSLGRYTDTQYF. The full variable domain, in which reference TRBV28 and TRBJ2-3 provide the parts outside the CDR3, is DVKVTQSSRYLVKRTGEKVFLECVQDMDHENMFWYRQDPGLGLRLIYFSYDVKMKEKGDIPEGYSVSREKKERFSLILESASTNQTSMYLCASSLGRYTDTQYFGPGTRLTVL.

This chain links TRBV6-5 with TRBJ2-2; tentative D call: TRBD1 (6 bases). Germline V lookup: CDR1 MNHEY, CDR2 SVGAGI. V lost 6 bases to trimming and J lost 1 base, with 6 bases between them. CDR3 length: 13 amino acids. CDR3 region: CASRGGNTGELFF. The CDR3 region has the DNA TGTGCCAGCAGAGGGGGGAACACCGGGGAGCTGTTTTTT.

This clone was seen just once. The chain uses TRBV7-9 and TRBJ1-1, with D possibly TRBD1 on 6 matching bases. The V gene's germline CDR1 is SEHNR and CDR2 FQNEAQ (reference sequence). The CDR3 totals 14 residues. Trimming removed 6 bases at V and 0 bases at J, with 11 bases between. The CDR3 DNA is TGTGCCAGCAGGGAGGGGGGTATGAACACTGAAGCTTTCTTT. This sequence encodes CASREGGMNTEAFF. Full variable domain (rest looked up from reference TRBV7-9 and TRBJ1-1): DTGVSQNPRHKITKRGQNVTFRCDPISEHNRLYWYRQTLGQGPEFLTYFQNEAQLEKSRLLSDRFSAERPKGSFSTLEIQRTEQGDSAMYLCASREGGMNTEAFFGQGTRLTVV.

The genes are TRBV6-5 and TRBJ1-1; D call uncertain. Germline assignment: CDR1 MNHEY and CDR2 SVGAGI. This CDR3 is 14 amino acids long. Trimming took 3 bases from V and 11 from J, leaving 19 bases between them. The CDR3 region is CASSYRGMEGRAFF. As DNA, the CDR3 is TGTGCCAGCAGTTATCGCGGAATGGAGGGAAGGGCTTTCTTT.